This entry lists 20 T cell receptor beta chains sequenced from one sample in a study of CD8+ T cells in alopecia areata. The sample's treatment: oral pan-JAK inhibitor, 5-10 mg twice daily. RNA extraction and reverse transcription yielded cDNA as sequencing template. The method was immunoSEQ multiplex PCR; TCRdb's version includes in-frame clones alone and lacks a portion of them. The table records some 200,000 clones, more than 55% of them present only once. The sample was CD4+ T cells sorted from blood, taken at week 4, from a patient treated with tofacitinib. These TCRs come from a human donor with alopecia areata.

The chain couples TRBV5-1 to TRBJ2-2, with D tentatively TRBD1 (5 bases). The CDR3 extends over 14 amino acids. The germline CDR1 and CDR2 sequences are SGHRS and YFSETQ. The V end lost 0 bases, the J end lost 4 bases, and 7 bases lay between the germline ends. CDR3 in amino acids: CASSLDRFTGELFF. The CDR3 DNA sequence: TGCGCCAGCAGCTTGGACAGGTTCACCGGGGAGCTGTTTTTT.

V and J are TRBV30 and TRBJ1-5, with TRBD1 as a possible D gene (6 bases). There are 14 residues in the CDR3. Germline V lookup: CDR1 GTSNPN, CDR2 SVGIG (reference sequence). The V end lost 1 base, the J end lost 5 bases, and 12 bases lay between the germline ends. CDR3 sequence (DNA): TGTGCCTGGAGTGAAGGGGGGGATTATCAGCCCCAGCATTTT. Its translation: CAWSEGGDYQPQHF.

With regard to this clone: One end of the junction varies from germline; a read error may be responsible. The chain joins TRBV7-7 to TRBJ2-5; 7 positions agree with TRBD2. Germline-derived CDR1 and CDR2 are SSHAT and FNYEAQ (reference sequence). This CDR3 comprises 15 residues. Here the CDR3 DNA reads TGTGCTAGCAGCTTCCAGCGGGGCCGCCAAGAGACCCAGTACTTC. Its translation: CASSFQRGRQETQYF.

This clone occurred a few times. J is TRBJ2-3 and V is TRBV4-2, with D unresolved. The V end was cut by 0 bases, the J end by 2 bases, with 15 bases between. The CDR3 covers 17 residues. Germline V gene sequence: CDR1 LGHNA, CDR2 YNFKEQ. This chain's CDR3 is CASSQDRNLLVTDTQYF. DNA for the CDR3: TGTGCCAGCAGCCAAGATCGCAACCTCCTGGTCACAGATACGCAGTATTTT.

The CDR3 protein is CASSVGPAGTSDNEQFF. In nucleotides, the CDR3 is TGCGCCAGCAGCGTGGGTCCTGCCGGGACTAGCGACAATGAGCAGTTCTTC. This rearrangement joins TRBV5-1 to TRBJ2-1; 10 nucleotides match TRBD2. CDR3 length: 17 residues. J was trimmed by 5 bases and V by 4 bases; bases with no gene match: 12. CDR1 and CDR2 (germline): SGHRS, YFSETQ.

The chain links TRBV29-1 to TRBJ2-3; D remains unclear. Germline V gives CDR1 SQVTM, CDR2 ANQGSEA. This CDR3 has 13 residues. V was pared by 1 base and J by 8 bases, with 13 bases between. This CDR3 reads CSVEGVTTGTQYF. The CDR3 DNA reads as TGCAGCGTTGAAGGGGTGACCACCGGTACGCAGTATTTT.

The CDR3 sequence is CAWTPGLSNEQFF. The CDR3, as DNA: TGTGCCTGGACCCCGGGACTGAGCAATGAGCAGTTCTTC. The genes are TRBV30 and TRBJ2-1; possible D gene TRBD2, 6 bases. The V gene's germline CDR1 is GTSNPN and CDR2 SVGIG (reference sequence). The CDR3 loop spans 13 amino acids. The germline V and J ends were trimmed by 4 bases and 6 bases, with 13 bases remaining between them.

This chain connects TRBV30 to TRBJ1-5; possibly TRBD1 for D (6 bases). V lost 4 bases, J lost 6 bases, and 13 bases lay in between. From germline, CDR1 is GTSNPN and CDR2 SVGIG (reference sequence). The CDR3 totals 13 residues. The chain's CDR3 is CAWTRGLSQPQHF. CDR3 sequence (DNA): TGTGCCTGGACCCGGGGGCTTAGTCAGCCCCAGCATTTT.

The V and J genes are TRBV30 and TRBJ2-1; no firm D call. The V end was cut by 0 bases, the J end by 9 bases, with 9 bases between. Germline values: CDR1 GTSNPN, CDR2 SVGIG (reference sequence). This CDR3 is 12 amino acids long. The CDR3 spells CAWSVRSFEQFF. As DNA, the CDR3 is TGTGCCTGGAGTGTACGGAGCTTTGAGCAGTTCTTC.

The chain couples TRBV7-6 to TRBJ2-1; D gene uncertain. Trimming stripped 3 bases from V and 6 bases from J, with 12 bases between. The CDR3 runs 14 residues. Germline CDR1 reads SGHVS; CDR2 reads FNYEAQ. The CDR3 region is CASSFGLPPNEQFF. CDR3 DNA sequence: TGTGCCAGCAGCTTTGGGCTCCCTCCCAATGAGCAGTTCTTC.

This clone showed up just a few times. The J gene is TRBJ2-2, the V gene TRBV29-1; D may be TRBD1 or TRBD2 (5 bases each). Germline loops: CDR1 SQVTM, CDR2 ANQGSEA. The CDR3 contains 13 residues. Trimming took 5 bases from V and 6 from J, leaving 13 bases between them. The CDR3 is CSVQPQGPGELFF. The CDR3 DNA sequence: TGCAGCGTTCAACCCCAGGGACCCGGGGAGCTGTTTTTT.

This chain connects TRBV4-1 to TRBJ2-5; D not certain. The germline CDR1 and CDR2 sequences are MGHRA and YSYEKL. The CDR3 has 13 residues. V was shortened by 4 bases and J by 5 bases, with 11 bases between the two germline ends. CDR3 nucleotides: TGCGCCAGCAGCCGCCCGCAAGCGGAGACCCAGTACTTC. Its protein is CASSRPQAETQYF.

The rearrangement joins TRBV29-1 to TRBJ1-6, with a weak D call TRBD1 (5 bases). Germline loops: CDR1 SQVTM, CDR2 ANQGSEA. The CDR3 extends over 13 amino acids. V lost 4 bases and J 6 bases, leaving 10 bases between the germline ends. DNA of the CDR3: TGCAGCGTTGCCCCAGGGTTTAATTCACCCCTCCACTTT. Protein product: CSVAPGFNSPLHF.

V gene TRBV29-1 combines with J gene TRBJ2-1; 7 nucleotides match TRBD2. Germline V CDR1 and CDR2: SQVTM, ANQGSEA. The CDR3 runs 13 residues. V lost 7 bases, J lost 13 bases, and 16 bases stayed unmatched. The DNA of the CDR3 is TGCAGCGGTGGGGGGGTTGCCCACGAGGAACAGTTCTTC. Translation: CSGGGVAHEEQFF.

The gene calls are TRBV30 and TRBJ2-1; D is perhaps TRBD2 (7 bases). CDR3 length: 14 residues. Germline V gene data show CDR1 as GTSNPN and CDR2 as SVGIG (reference sequence). Trimming took off 4 bases at V and 0 bases at J, with 10 bases between the two ends. CDR3 amino acids: CAWKGGGSYNEQFF. CDR3 nucleotides: TGTGCCTGGAAAGGGGGGGGCTCCTACAATGAGCAGTTCTTC.

The gene calls are TRBV7-2 and TRBJ1-2; D possibly corresponds to TRBD1 (6 bases). The germline CDR1 and CDR2 sequences are SGHTA and FQGNSA. Trimming removed 7 bases at V and 0 bases at J, with 18 bases between. CDR3 length: 16 amino acids. CDR3 protein: CASTPLGGASNYGYTF. The CDR3 DNA reads TGTGCCAGCACCCCGTTAGGGGGGGCCTCTAACTATGGCTACACCTTC.

The V and J genes are TRBV7-9 and TRBJ2-5; D remains unclear. This CDR3 spans 12 amino acids. The germline gives CDR1 SEHNR, CDR2 FQNEAQ (reference sequence). The V end lost 9 bases, the J end lost 0 bases, and 8 bases lay between the germline ends. The CDR3 DNA sequence: TGTGCCAGTACGCACAACCAAGAGACCCAGTACTTC. Encoded protein: CASTHNQETQYF. Full variable domain (rest looked up from reference TRBV7-9 and TRBJ2-5): DTGVSQNPRHKITKRGQNVTFRCDPISEHNRLYWYRQTLGQGPEFLTYFQNEAQLEKSRLLSDRFSAERPKGSFSTLEIQRTEQGDSAMYLCASTHNQETQYFGPGTRLLVL.

This clone was observed a few times. The genes are TRBV7-2 and TRBJ1-2; unclear D gene. The CDR3 totals 12 residues. Germline V gene sequence: CDR1 SGHTA, CDR2 FQGNSA. Trimming cost V 3 bases and J 3 bases, with 5 bases left between them. CDR3 loop: CASSFRDYGYTF. The CDR3 bases are TGTGCCAGCAGCTTTCGGGACTATGGCTACACCTTC.

The chain recombines TRBV15 with TRBJ2-5; 7 bases fit TRBD1. With 0 bases clipped from V and 2 bases from J, the junction kept 6 bases outside the gene matches. The germline V gene has CDR1 LNHNV and CDR2 YYDKDF (reference sequence). The CDR3 is made up of 16 amino acids. CDR3 amino acids: CATSRDKGRGQETQYF. Written as DNA, the CDR3 is TGTGCCACCAGCAGAGATAAAGGCAGGGGGCAAGAGACCCAGTACTTC.

The sample holds a few counts of this clone. The chain combines TRBV29-1 with TRBJ1-5; tentatively, D is TRBD1 (5 bases). The CDR3 extends over 14 amino acids. Trimming left V 5 bases short and J 6 bases short, with 17 bases between. Germline V gene data show CDR1 as SQVTM and CDR2 as ANQGSEA. The chain's CDR3 is CSVSSGTGVQPQHF. The CDR3 DNA is TGCAGCGTTTCTTCAGGGACTGGGGTTCAGCCCCAGCATTTT.